This TCR beta chain comes out of a study of blood T cell repertoires in COVID-19. The data were produced by immunoSEQ multiplex PCR, yet TCRdb's version contains in-frame clones alone and is incomplete. The sample includes about 150,000 clones, about 83% of them seen just once. Trimming shortened V by 1 base and J by 8 bases, and 9 bases separated the two germline ends. The CDR3 is 13 amino acids. Germline loops: CDR1 LNHDA, CDR2 SQIVND (reference sequence). This receptor was identified in a woman between 50 and 59 years old who had been exposed to COVID-19. V and J are TRBV19 and TRBJ2-1; D unclear. The sequencing sample was made of PBMCs or T cells enriched from blood (not recorded which). CDR3 DNA sequence: TGTGCCAGTAGTATAGGGCTAGTCCATGAGCAGTTCTTC. As protein: CASSIGLVHEQFF. Full variable domain (outside the CDR3, taken from reference TRBV19 and TRBJ2-1): DGGITQSPKYLFRKEGQNVTLSCEQNLNHDAMYWYRQDPGQGLRLIYYSQIVNDFQKGDIAEGYSVSREKKESFPLTVTSAQKNPTAFYLCASSIGLVHEQFFGPGTRLTVL.